These 10 T cell receptor beta chains originate from one sample sequenced in a study of blood T cell repertoires in COVID-19. TCRdb's table, derived via immunoSEQ multiplex PCR, lists solely in-frame clones and lacks some. The table lists roughly 99,000 clones, just over 90% of them singletons, with over 1% in the top ten. The sequencing input was peripheral blood. The origin of the receptors is a woman aged 25 to 39 with acute or convalescent COVID-19.

The chain is built from TRBV5-4 and TRBJ1-6, with D unresolved. Germline lookup yields CDR1 SGHNT and CDR2 YYREEE (reference sequence). V was pared by 3 bases and J by 7 bases, with 14 bases between. The CDR3 spans 15 residues. CDR3 amino acids: CASSSSRTLNSPLHF. In DNA form, the CDR3 reads TGTGCCAGCAGCTCCTCCCGGACTCTGAATTCACCCCTCCACTTT.

The chain uses TRBV6-5 and TRBJ2-5; the D gene is possibly TRBD2 (5 bases). V was pared by 4 bases and J by 2 bases, with 14 bases between. CDR3 length: 15 residues. CDR1 and CDR2 (germline): MNHEY, SVGAGI. The CDR3 DNA reads as TGTGCCAGCAGTTCCAGTGCCCAGCGGCAAGAGACCCAGTACTTC. This gives the protein CASSSSAQRQETQYF.

The chain combines TRBV2 with TRBJ2-7; D uncertain. The CDR3 runs to 15 residues. CDR1 is SNHLY, CDR2 FYNNEI, per germline. V dropped 3 bases and J dropped 2 bases, with 14 bases sitting between them. CDR3 nucleotides: TGTGCCAGCAGTGAGCAACCGAGATACCCCTACGAGCAGTACTTC. Its protein product is CASSEQPRYPYEQYF.

The chain employs TRBV28 and TRBJ1-6; D unclear. The CDR3 extends over 13 amino acids. V lost 6 bases and J 7 bases, leaving 10 bases between the germline ends. CDR1 and CDR2 (germline): MDHEN, SYDVKM. CDR3 sequence reads: CASRRAWNSPLHF. CDR3 sequence (DNA): TGTGCCAGCAGGCGCGCCTGGAATTCACCCCTCCACTTT.

The V gene is TRBV30, the J gene TRBJ1-5; no clear D. CDR1 is GTSNPN, CDR2 SVGIG, per germline (reference sequence). CDR3 size: 14 residues. Trimming removed 5 bases from V and 2 bases from J, with 13 bases in between. CDR3: CAWDAGIGNQPQHF. The CDR3 region has the DNA TGTGCCTGGGACGCCGGTATTGGCAATCAGCCCCAGCATTTT.

The chain recombines TRBV11-3 with TRBJ1-2; 7 bases line up with TRBD1. The CDR3 runs to 17 residues. Germline CDR1 SGHNT, CDR2 YENEEA. Germline trimming cut 4 bases from V and 0 bases from J; bases unmatched to any gene: 11. The CDR3 DNA reads as TGTGCCAGCAGCTCGGCCGGGACAGCCTTTTCTAACTATGGCTACACCTTC. This translates into CASSSAGTAFSNYGYTF.

The chain couples TRBV6-2 or TRBV6-3 to TRBJ1-1; D is ambiguous. The germline V gene has CDR1 MNHEY and CDR2 SVGEGT. CDR3 length equals 14 residues. V lost 3 bases, J lost 10 bases, and 18 bases lay in between. For the CDR3, the DNA is TGTGCCAGCAGTTATCCCGGCGGGTTTTTTGCAGCTTTCTTT. Its translation is CASSYPGGFFAAFF.

This chain links TRBV28 with TRBJ1-2, with a possible D match to TRBD1 (5 bases). This CDR3 contains 16 residues. V was shortened by 0 bases and J by 6 bases, with 17 bases between the two germline ends. Germline-derived CDR1 and CDR2 are MDHEN and SYDVKM. CDR3 amino acids: CASSLWHDEGANGYTF. CDR3 nucleotide sequence: TGTGCCAGCAGTTTATGGCACGACGAAGGGGCTAATGGCTACACCTTC.

V and J are TRBV4-3 and TRBJ1-4, with unresolved D. The germline V and J ends were trimmed by 3 bases and 0 bases, with 5 bases remaining between them. The CDR3 has 14 amino acids. CDR1 is LGHNA, CDR2 YSLEER, per germline. DNA of the CDR3: TGCGCCAGCAGCCATACAGCAACTAATGAAAAACTGTTTTTT. It codes for CASSHTATNEKLFF.

This clone was detected once. This chain joins TRBV4-3 and TRBJ1-1, with D possibly matching TRBD1 (6 bases). Trimming shortened V by 1 base and J by 1 base, and 16 bases separated the two germline ends. The CDR3 extends over 17 amino acids. Germline values: CDR1 LGHNA, CDR2 YSLEER. CDR3 region: CASSQVYSPGQNTEAFF. The CDR3 nucleotides read TGCGCCAGCAGCCAAGTTTATAGCCCGGGACAGAACACTGAAGCTTTCTTT.